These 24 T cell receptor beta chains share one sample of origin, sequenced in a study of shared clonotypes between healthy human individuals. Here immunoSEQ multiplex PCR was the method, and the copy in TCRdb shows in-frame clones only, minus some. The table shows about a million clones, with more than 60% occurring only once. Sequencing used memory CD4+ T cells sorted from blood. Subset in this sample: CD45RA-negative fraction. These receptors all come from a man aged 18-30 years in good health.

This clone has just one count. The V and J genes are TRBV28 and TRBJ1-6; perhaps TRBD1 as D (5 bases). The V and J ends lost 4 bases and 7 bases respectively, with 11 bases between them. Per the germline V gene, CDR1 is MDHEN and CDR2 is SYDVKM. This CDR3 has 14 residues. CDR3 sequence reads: CASSSGTKNSPLHF. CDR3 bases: TGTGCCAGCAGTTCAGGGACGAAAAATTCACCCCTCCACTTT. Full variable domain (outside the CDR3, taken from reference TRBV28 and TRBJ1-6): DVKVTQSSRYLVKRTGEKVFLECVQDMDHENMFWYRQDPGLGLRLIYFSYDVKMKEKGDIPEGYSVSREKKERFSLILESASTNQTSMYLCASSSGTKNSPLHFGNGTRLTVT.

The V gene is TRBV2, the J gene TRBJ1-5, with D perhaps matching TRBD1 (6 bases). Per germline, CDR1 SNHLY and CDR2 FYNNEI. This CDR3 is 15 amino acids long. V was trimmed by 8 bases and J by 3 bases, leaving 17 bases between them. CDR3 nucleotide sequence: TGTGCCAGCTCCGTCGATCAGGGGACCAATCAGCCCCAGCATTTT. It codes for CASSVDQGTNQPQHF.

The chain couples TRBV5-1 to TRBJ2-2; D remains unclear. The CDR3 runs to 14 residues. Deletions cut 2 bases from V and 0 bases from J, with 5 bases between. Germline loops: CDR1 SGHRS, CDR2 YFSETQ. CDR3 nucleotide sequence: TGCGCCAGCAGCTTCCGGACGAACACCGGGGAGCTGTTTTTT. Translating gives CASSFRTNTGELFF.

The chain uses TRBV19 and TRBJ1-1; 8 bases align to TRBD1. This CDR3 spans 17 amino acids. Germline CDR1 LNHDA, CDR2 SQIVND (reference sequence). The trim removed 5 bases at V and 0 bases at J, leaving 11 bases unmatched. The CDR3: CASSPALRGQVNTEAFF. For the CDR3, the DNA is TGTGCCAGTAGTCCAGCACTCCGGGGACAGGTGAACACTGAAGCTTTCTTT. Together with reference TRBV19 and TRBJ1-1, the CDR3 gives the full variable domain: DGGITQSPKYLFRKEGQNVTLSCEQNLNHDAMYWYRQDPGQGLRLIYYSQIVNDFQKGDIAEGYSVSREKKESFPLTVTSAQKNPTAFYLCASSPALRGQVNTEAFFGQGTRLTVV.

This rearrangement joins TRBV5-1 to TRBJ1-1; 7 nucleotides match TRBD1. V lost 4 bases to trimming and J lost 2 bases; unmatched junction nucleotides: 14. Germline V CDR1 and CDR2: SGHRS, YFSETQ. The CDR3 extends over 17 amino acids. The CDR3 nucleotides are TGCGCCAGCAGCCCGGAAATTGACAGGGTTTACAACACTGAAGCTTTCTTT. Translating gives CASSPEIDRVYNTEAFF.

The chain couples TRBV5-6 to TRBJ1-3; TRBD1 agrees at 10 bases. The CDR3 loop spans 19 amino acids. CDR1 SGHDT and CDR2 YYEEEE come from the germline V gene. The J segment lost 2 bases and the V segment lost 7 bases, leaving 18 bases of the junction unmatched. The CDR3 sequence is CASGPRGQGTRRTGNTIYF. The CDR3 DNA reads TGTGCCAGCGGACCCCGGGGACAGGGGACCCGAAGGACTGGAAACACCATATATTTT.

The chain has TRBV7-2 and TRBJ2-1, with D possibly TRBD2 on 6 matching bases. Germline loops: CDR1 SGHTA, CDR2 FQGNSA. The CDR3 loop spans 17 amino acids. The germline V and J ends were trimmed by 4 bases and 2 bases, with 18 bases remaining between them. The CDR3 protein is CASSSSPAGSPYNEQFF. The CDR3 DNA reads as TGTGCCAGCAGCTCGAGCCCGGCGGGATCCCCCTACAATGAGCAGTTCTTC.

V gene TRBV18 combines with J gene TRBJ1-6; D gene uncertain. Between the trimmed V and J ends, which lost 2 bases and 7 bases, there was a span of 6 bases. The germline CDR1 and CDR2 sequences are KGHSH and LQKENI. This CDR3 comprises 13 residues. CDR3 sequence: CASSPKENSPLHF. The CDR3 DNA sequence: TGTGCCAGCTCACCAAAGGAGAATTCACCCCTCCACTTT.

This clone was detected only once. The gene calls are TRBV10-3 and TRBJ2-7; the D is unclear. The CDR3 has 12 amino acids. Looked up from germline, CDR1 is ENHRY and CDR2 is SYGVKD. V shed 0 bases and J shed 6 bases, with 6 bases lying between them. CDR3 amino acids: CAISESDLEQYF. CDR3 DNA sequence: TGTGCCATCAGTGAGTCCGACCTCGAGCAGTACTTC.

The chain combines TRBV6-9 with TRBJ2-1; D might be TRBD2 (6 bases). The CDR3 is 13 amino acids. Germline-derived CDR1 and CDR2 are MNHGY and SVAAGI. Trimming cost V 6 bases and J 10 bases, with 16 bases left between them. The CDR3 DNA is TGTGCCAGCAGGGGACGTCGGGGGAGCGAGCAGTTCTTC. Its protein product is CASRGRRGSEQFF.

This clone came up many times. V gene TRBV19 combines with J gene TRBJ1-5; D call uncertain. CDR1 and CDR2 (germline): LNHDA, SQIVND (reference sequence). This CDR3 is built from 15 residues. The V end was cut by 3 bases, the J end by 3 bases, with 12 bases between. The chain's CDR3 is CASSMRGPSNQPQHF. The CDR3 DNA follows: TGTGCCAGTAGTATGCGAGGACCCTCCAATCAGCCCCAGCATTTT.

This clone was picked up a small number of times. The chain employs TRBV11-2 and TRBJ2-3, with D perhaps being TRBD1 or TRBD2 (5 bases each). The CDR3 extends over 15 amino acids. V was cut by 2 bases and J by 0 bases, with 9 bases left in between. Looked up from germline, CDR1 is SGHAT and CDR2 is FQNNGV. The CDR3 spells CASSLLGVSTDTQYF. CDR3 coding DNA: TGTGCCAGCAGCTTATTGGGGGTTAGCACAGATACGCAGTATTTT.

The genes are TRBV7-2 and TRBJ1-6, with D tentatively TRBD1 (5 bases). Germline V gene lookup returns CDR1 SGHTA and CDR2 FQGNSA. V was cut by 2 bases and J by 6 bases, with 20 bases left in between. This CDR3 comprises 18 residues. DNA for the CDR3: TGTGCCAGCAGCTTAAGGCTTAGTGTGCAACAGGTTAATTCACCCCTCCACTTT. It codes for CASSLRLSVQQVNSPLHF.

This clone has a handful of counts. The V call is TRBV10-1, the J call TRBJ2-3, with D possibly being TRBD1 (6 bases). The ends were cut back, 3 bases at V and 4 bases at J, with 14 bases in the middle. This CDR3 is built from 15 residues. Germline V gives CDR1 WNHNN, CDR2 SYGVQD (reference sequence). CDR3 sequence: CASSDPGRGPDTQYF. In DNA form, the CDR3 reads TGCGCCAGCAGTGACCCGGGCAGGGGCCCAGATACGCAGTATTTT.

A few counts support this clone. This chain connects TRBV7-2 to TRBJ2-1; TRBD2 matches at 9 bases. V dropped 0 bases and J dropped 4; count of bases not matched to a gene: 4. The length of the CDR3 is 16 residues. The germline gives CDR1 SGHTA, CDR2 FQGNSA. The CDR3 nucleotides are TGTGCCAGCAGCTTAGCCCGCGGGAGGGCATACAATGAGCAGTTCTTC. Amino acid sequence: CASSLARGRAYNEQFF.

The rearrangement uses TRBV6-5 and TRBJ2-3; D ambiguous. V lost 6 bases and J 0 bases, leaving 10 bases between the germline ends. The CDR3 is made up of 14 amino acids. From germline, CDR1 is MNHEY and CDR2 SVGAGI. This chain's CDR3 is CASSYMDSTDTQYF. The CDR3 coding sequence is TGTGCCAGCAGCTACATGGACAGCACAGATACGCAGTATTTT.

The CDR3 nucleotides are TGTGCCAGCAACACAGGGGGGTCTGAAGCTTTCTTT. Amino acid sequence: CASNTGGSEAFF. The rearrangement joins TRBV6-5 to TRBJ1-1, with 8 positions matching TRBD1. The CDR3 totals 12 residues. With 7 bases clipped from V and 6 bases from J, the junction kept 4 bases outside the gene matches. Germline V gives CDR1 MNHEY, CDR2 SVGAGI.

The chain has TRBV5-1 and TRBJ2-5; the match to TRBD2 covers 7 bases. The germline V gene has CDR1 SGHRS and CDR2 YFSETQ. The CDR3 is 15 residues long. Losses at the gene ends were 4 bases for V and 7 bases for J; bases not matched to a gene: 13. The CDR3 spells CASSPPETSTGTQYF. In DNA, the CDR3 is TGCGCCAGCAGCCCGCCCGAGACTAGCACAGGGACCCAGTACTTC.

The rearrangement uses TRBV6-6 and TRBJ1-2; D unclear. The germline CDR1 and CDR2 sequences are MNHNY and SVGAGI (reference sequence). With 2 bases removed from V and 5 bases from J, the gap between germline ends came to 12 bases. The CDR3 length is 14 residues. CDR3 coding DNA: TGTGCCAGCAGTTACCTTGACACCATTTATGGCTACACCTTC. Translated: CASSYLDTIYGYTF.

The CDR3 here is CASSLAAGRYNEQFF. CDR3 sequence (DNA): TGTGCCAGCAGCTTGGCCGCAGGGCGTTACAATGAGCAGTTCTTC. The chain recombines TRBV11-3 with TRBJ2-1; D is perhaps TRBD1 (5 bases). Looked up from germline, CDR1 is SGHNT and CDR2 is YENEEA. This CDR3 has 15 amino acids. Between the trimmed V and J ends, which lost 3 bases and 4 bases, there was a span of 13 bases.

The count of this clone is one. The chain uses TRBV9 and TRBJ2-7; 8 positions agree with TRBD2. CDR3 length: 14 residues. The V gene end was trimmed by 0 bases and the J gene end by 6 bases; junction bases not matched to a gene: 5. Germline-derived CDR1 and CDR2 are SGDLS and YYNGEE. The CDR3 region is CASSVAGGSFEQYF. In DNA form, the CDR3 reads TGTGCCAGCAGCGTAGCGGGGGGGTCTTTCGAGCAGTACTTC.

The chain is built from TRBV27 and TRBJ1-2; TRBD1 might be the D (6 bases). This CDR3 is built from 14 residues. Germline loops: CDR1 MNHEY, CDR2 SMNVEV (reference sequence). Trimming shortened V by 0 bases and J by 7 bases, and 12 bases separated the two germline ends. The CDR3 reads CASSLSRGERGYTF. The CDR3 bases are TGTGCCAGCAGTTTATCCAGGGGCGAACGTGGCTACACCTTC.

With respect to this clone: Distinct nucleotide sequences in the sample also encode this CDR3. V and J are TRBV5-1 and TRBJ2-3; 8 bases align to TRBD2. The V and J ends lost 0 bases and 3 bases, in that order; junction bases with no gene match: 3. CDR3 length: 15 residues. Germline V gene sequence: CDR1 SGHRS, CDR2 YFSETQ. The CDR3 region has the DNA TGCGCCAGCAGCTTGGGAGCGGGGGTTACAGATACGCAGTATTTT. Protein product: CASSLGAGVTDTQYF.

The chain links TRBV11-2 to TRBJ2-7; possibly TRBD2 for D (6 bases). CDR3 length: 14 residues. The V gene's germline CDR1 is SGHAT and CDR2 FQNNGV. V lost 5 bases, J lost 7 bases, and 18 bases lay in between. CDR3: CASSPPGPSVEQYF. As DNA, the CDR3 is TGTGCCAGCAGCCCGCCGGGCCCTAGCGTGGAGCAGTACTTC.